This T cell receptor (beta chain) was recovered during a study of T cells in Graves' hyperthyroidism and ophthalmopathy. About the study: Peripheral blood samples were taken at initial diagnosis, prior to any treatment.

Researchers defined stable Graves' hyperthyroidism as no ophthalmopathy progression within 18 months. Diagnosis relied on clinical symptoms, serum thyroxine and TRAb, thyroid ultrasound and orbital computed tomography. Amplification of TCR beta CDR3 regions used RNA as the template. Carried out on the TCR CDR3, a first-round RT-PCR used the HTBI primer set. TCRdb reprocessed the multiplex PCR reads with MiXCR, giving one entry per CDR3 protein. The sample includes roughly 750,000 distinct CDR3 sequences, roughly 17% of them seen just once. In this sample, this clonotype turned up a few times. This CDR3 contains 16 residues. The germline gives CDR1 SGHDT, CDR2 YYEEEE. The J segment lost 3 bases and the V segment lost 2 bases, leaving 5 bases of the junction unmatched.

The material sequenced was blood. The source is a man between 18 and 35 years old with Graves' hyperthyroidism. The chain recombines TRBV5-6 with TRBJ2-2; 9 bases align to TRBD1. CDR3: CASSLFRDRDTGELFF. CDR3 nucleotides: TGTGCCAGCAGCTTATTCAGGGACAGGGACACCGGGGAGCTGTTTTTT.